These 25 T cell receptor beta chains share one sample of origin, sequenced in a study of spatial heterogeneity in lung cancer. The time point denotes: sample taken at primary tumor resection. TCRdb called the 5' RACE reads again in MiXCR, with one record for every CDR3 protein. The sample records around 14,000 distinct CDR3 sequences, around 3.3% being singletons. Sequencing was performed on normal lung tissue next to the tumor, taken at surgery. The source of these receptors is a male donor with early-stage non-small cell lung cancer.

This clonotype has a count of ten or more. As an off-target read in a library built for alpha chains, this beta chain has a frequency of little significance. This rearrangement joins TRBV21-1 to TRBJ2-5; no DNA check was done on the table's D call, TRBD2. TRBV21-1 is recorded as a pseudogene. This CDR3 spans 17 amino acids. The CDR3 DNA follows: TGTGCCAGCAGCAAAGCGCTTCGTAGCGGGAGCGGGGAGACCCAGTACTTC. Protein: CASSKALRSGSGETQYF.

This clonotype was recorded at least ten times. Because the library targeted alpha chains, this beta chain is an off-target read whose size means little. The rearrangement uses TRBV29-1 and TRBJ2-5; TRBD2 might be the D (5 bases). Trimming cost V 4 bases and J 4 bases, with 13 bases left between them. Germline V lookup: CDR1 SQVTM, CDR2 ANQGSEA. The CDR3 is 13 residues long. This CDR3 is CSVGLGDGETQYF. The CDR3 DNA follows: TGCAGCGTTGGTTTGGGAGACGGAGAGACCCAGTACTTC.

Ten or more counts support this clonotype. This beta chain lies outside the target of a library built for alpha chains; its clone size means little. J is TRBJ1-1 and V is TRBV6-2 or TRBV6-3; D unclear. There are 13 residues in the CDR3. Germline V lookup: CDR1 MNHEY, CDR2 SVGEGT. The V end lost 3 bases, the J end lost 4 bases, and 9 bases lay between the germline ends. The CDR3: CASSYAGGTEAFF. CDR3 nucleotides: TGTGCCAGCAGTTATGCCGGCGGCACTGAAGCTTTCTTT.

Notes on this clonotype: This beta chain slipped into a library made for alpha chains as a stray read, so its size is not meaningful. The chain employs TRBV19 and TRBJ2-5; TRBD1 is a possible D gene (5 bases). The CDR3 is made up of 12 amino acids. V dropped 8 bases and J dropped 5 bases, with 12 bases sitting between them. Germline values: CDR1 LNHDA, CDR2 SQIVND (reference sequence). This CDR3 is CASSLWGETQYF. The CDR3 DNA is TGTGCCAGTTCTTTGTGGGGCGAGACCCAGTACTTC.

This clonotype occurred many times. The conserved phenylalanine or tryptophan is not found at the CDR3 terminus, so this likely reflects a read error. It is unclear where the CDR3 begins or ends on the DNA, so no DNA is shown, and the CDR3 is as TCRdb lists it. The library was prepared for alpha chains; this beta chain is a stray read, so its frequency means little. This chain joins TRBV11-2 and TRBJ1-2. The germline CDR1 and CDR2 sequences are SGHAT and FQNNGV. The CDR3 is 8 amino acids long, termini counted. CDR3: CASSLARN.

This clonotype appeared many times. This beta chain turned up in a library designed for alpha chains; as an off-target read, its abundance says little. The chain employs TRBV19 and TRBJ1-5; D remains unclear. CDR1 and CDR2 from the germline V gene are LNHDA and SQIVND (reference sequence). The CDR3 length is 12 residues. V was cut by 4 bases and J by 4 bases, with 5 bases left in between. CDR3 sequence reads: CASSNQNQPQHF. CDR3 DNA: TGTGCCAGTAGTAATCAGAATCAGCCCCAGCATTTT.

This clonotype was counted many times. This beta chain is a stray sequence in a library constructed for alpha chains; its clone size is not meaningful. The V and J genes are TRBV12-3 or TRBV12-4 and TRBJ1-1; D is perhaps TRBD1 (5 bases). Trimming removed 4 bases at V and 1 base at J, with 13 bases between. The CDR3 length is 15 residues. In nucleotides, the CDR3 is TGTGCCAGCAGTTCCCCGGGGCGGCCGAACACTGAAGCTTTCTTT. This gives the protein CASSSPGRPNTEAFF.

Regarding this clonotype: One end of the junction is discordant with germline, which a read error may explain. Since the library was made to target alpha chains, this beta chain is a stray read and its abundance is not meaningful. V and J are TRBV11-3 and TRBJ2-1; TRBD2 matches 7 bases. Per germline, CDR1 SGHNT and CDR2 YENEEA. The CDR3 runs to 14 residues. This CDR3 is CASSLEAGANERFF. The CDR3 DNA sequence: TGTGCCAGTAGCTTAGAGGCGGGAGCAAATGAGCGGTTCTTC. The variable domain in full, completed from reference TRBV11-3 and TRBJ2-1, reads EAGVVQSPRYKIIEKKQPVAFWCNPISGHNTLYWYLQNLGQGPELLIRYENEEAVDDSQLPKDRFSAERLKGVDSTLKIQPAELGDSAVYLCASSLEAGANERFFGPGTRLTVL.

This clonotype was detected ten times or more. A library made for alpha chains picked up this beta chain off target, so its size means little. This chain uses TRBV4-2 with TRBJ1-2; 9 bases are a match to TRBD1. This CDR3 has 16 amino acids. Germline assignment: CDR1 LGHNA and CDR2 YNFKEQ. Unmatched junction bases numbered 6, after V lost 1 base and J lost 3 bases. DNA of the CDR3: TGTGCCAGCAGCCAAGTCAGCCGGGACAGGGACTATGGCTACACCTTC. Translation gives CASSQVSRDRDYGYTF.

This clonotype was recorded at least ten times. Being off target in a library aimed at alpha chains, this beta chain has a size of little meaning. The CDR3 DNA follows: TGTGCCAGCAGGTACCGCCCAGACAGATCAAGCTCCTACGAGCAGTACTTC. This gives the protein CASRYRPDRSSSYEQYF. The V gene is TRBV7-8, the J gene TRBJ2-7; tentative D call: TRBD1 (5 bases). V lost 6 bases and J 0 bases, leaving 21 bases between the germline ends. Germline loops: CDR1 SGHVS, CDR2 FQNEAQ. The CDR3 has 17 amino acids. Full variable domain (remainder filled in from reference TRBV7-8 and TRBJ2-7): GAGVSQSPRYKVAKRGQDVALRCDPISGHVSLFWYQQALGQGPEFLTYFQNEAQLDKSGLPSDRFFAERPEGSVSTLKIQRTQQEDSAVYLCASRYRPDRSSSYEQYFGPGTRLTVT.

This clonotype was counted many times. This beta chain appears as a stray read in a library generated for alpha chains; its size is not informative. This chain connects TRBV20-1 to TRBJ2-1, with 8 positions matching TRBD2. CDR3 length: 14 amino acids. Losses at the gene ends were 2 bases for V and 9 bases for J; bases not matched to a gene: 9. Germline V gene data show CDR1 as DFQATT and CDR2 as SNEGSKA (reference sequence). The CDR3 nucleotides are TGCAGTGCTAGACTAGCGGGCAACGCCCCTGAGCAGTTCTTC. Its protein product is CSARLAGNAPEQFF.

There are many counts of this clonotype. In a library made to pick up alpha chains, this beta chain is a stray read with a size that means little. The J gene is TRBJ2-5, the V gene TRBV18, with a possible D match to TRBD1 (6 bases). The CDR3 spans 13 residues. V was cut by 2 bases and J by 3 bases, with 7 bases left in between. CDR1 and CDR2 from the germline V gene are KGHSH and LQKENI. CDR3 loop: CASSPNREETQYF. In DNA, the CDR3 is TGTGCCAGCTCACCAAACAGGGAAGAGACCCAGTACTTC.

This clonotype has at least ten counts. A library made for alpha chains picked up this beta chain off target, so its size means little. This rearrangement joins TRBV30 to TRBJ1-1; the D gene is possibly TRBD1 (5 bases). CDR1 is GTSNPN and CDR2 is SVGIG in the germline V gene (reference sequence). The CDR3 extends over 14 amino acids. The V end was cut by 0 bases, the J end by 8 bases, with 16 bases between. The CDR3 nucleotides read TGTGCCTGGAGTGTACGTCAGGGAACGGGGGAAGCTTTCTTT. Translation gives CAWSVRQGTGEAFF.

This clonotype was found many times. Being off target in a library aimed at alpha chains, this beta chain has a size of little meaning. The chain links TRBV12-3 or TRBV12-4 to TRBJ1-2, with TRBD1 matching over 10 bases. The CDR3 covers 15 residues. The V and J ends lost 5 bases and 10 bases, in that order; junction bases with no gene match: 13. The CDR3 bases are TGTGCCAGCAGTAAAGACCGGGACAGGGGTTCTGTCTACACCTTC. As protein: CASSKDRDRGSVYTF.

Many counts were recorded for this clonotype. This beta chain lies outside the target of a library built for alpha chains; its clone size means little. V is TRBV3-1 and J is TRBJ2-1; 7 bases are shared with TRBD2. The CDR3 consists of 14 residues. Unmatched junction bases numbered 4, after V lost 4 bases and J lost 4 bases. CDR1 is LGHDT, CDR2 YNNKEL, per germline (reference sequence). The chain's CDR3 is CASSLGDYYNEQFF. The CDR3 bases are TGTGCCAGCAGCCTTGGGGACTATTACAATGAGCAGTTCTTC.

This clonotype is medium-sized (0.01 to 0.1%) within its sample. This beta chain is off target for a library built for alpha chains, so its abundance means little. The chain employs TRBV15 and TRBJ2-1; possibly TRBD2 for D (6 bases). Germline V gives CDR1 LNHNV, CDR2 YYDKDF (reference sequence). The CDR3 loop spans 14 amino acids. V gave up 0 bases and J gave up 7 bases, with 10 bases separating them. The DNA of the CDR3 is TGTGCCACCAGCAGAGATCTAGCGCAGAATGAGCAGTTCTTC. Translating gives CATSRDLAQNEQFF.

The sample holds many counts of this clonotype. This beta chain is off target for a library built for alpha chains, so its abundance means little. The gene calls are TRBV6-2 or TRBV6-3 and TRBJ1-2, with TRBD1 matching 7 bases. CDR3 length equals 13 residues. Trimming at V came to 0 bases and at J to 8 bases, leaving 3 bases not matched to a gene. The V gene's germline CDR1 is MNHEY and CDR2 SVGEGT. CDR3: CASSYSTGNGYTF. The CDR3 DNA reads TGTGCCAGCAGTTACTCGACAGGGAACGGCTACACCTTC.

This clonotype was seen repeatedly, ten times or more. Little can be read into the size of this beta chain, an off-target read in a library designed for alpha chains. The chain is built from TRBV27 and TRBJ2-3; 10 positions match TRBD2. The V gene's germline CDR1 is MNHEY and CDR2 SMNVEV (reference sequence). The J segment lost 4 bases and the V segment lost 10 bases, leaving 8 bases of the junction unmatched. This CDR3 has 14 amino acids. For the CDR3, the DNA is TGTGCCACATCTAGCGGGAGTAGTCCAGATACGCAGTATTTT. Residues: CATSSGSSPDTQYF.

This clonotype was found many times. This beta chain is an unintended read in a library built for alpha chains; its size means little. The chain couples TRBV25-1 to TRBJ2-7; TRBD1 matches 11 bases. The CDR3 extends over 14 amino acids. The V gene's germline CDR1 is MGHDK and CDR2 SYGVNS. The V and J ends lost 7 bases and 6 bases, in that order; junction bases with no gene match: 8. The CDR3 DNA sequence: TGTGCCAGCAACCCGGACAGGGGGCTTGGCGAGCAGTACTTC. It codes for CASNPDRGLGEQYF.

This clonotype was counted at least ten times. In a library made to pick up alpha chains, this beta chain is a stray read with a size that means little. The chain uses TRBV30 and TRBJ1-4; no clear D gene. Germline values: CDR1 GTSNPN, CDR2 SVGIG (reference sequence). The ends were cut back, 0 bases at V and 7 bases at J, with 12 bases in the middle. CDR3 length: 14 residues. CDR3 loop: CAWSVPGFSEKLFF. CDR3 sequence (DNA): TGTGCCTGGAGTGTACCGGGGTTCAGTGAAAAACTGTTTTTT. Full variable domain (remainder filled in from reference TRBV30 and TRBJ1-4): SQTIHQWPATLVQPVGSPLSLECTVEGTSNPNLYWYRQAAGRGLQLLFYSVGIGQISSEVPQNLSASRPQDRQFILSSKKLLLSDSGFYLCAWSVPGFSEKLFFGSGTQLSVL.

This clonotype was seen at least ten times. This beta chain was picked up by a library intended for alpha chains and is off target, so its count carries little meaning. This chain connects TRBV28 to TRBJ2-7; 9 bases match TRBD2. J was trimmed by 7 bases and V by 0 bases; bases with no gene match: 7. Germline-derived CDR1 and CDR2 are MDHEN and SYDVKM. The CDR3 covers 15 residues. The CDR3 sequence: CASSLCCLAGYEQYF. The CDR3 coding sequence is TGTGCCAGCAGTTTATGTTGTCTAGCGGGGTATGAGCAGTACTTC.

This clonotype was found many times. This beta chain is an off-target read within a library intended for alpha chains, so its frequency means little. CDR3 sequence reads: CASSFFGGATTDTQYF. CDR3 in DNA: TGTGCCAGCAGCTTTTTCGGCGGGGCTACCACAGATACGCAGTATTTT. The V gene is TRBV11-2, the J gene TRBJ2-3; possibly TRBD2 for D (6 bases). Germline V gives CDR1 SGHAT, CDR2 FQNNGV. Trimming took off 3 bases at V and 2 bases at J, with 15 bases between the two ends. The CDR3 is 16 amino acids.

This clonotype appeared many times. This beta chain was picked up by a library intended for alpha chains and is off target, so its count carries little meaning. This chain links TRBV30 with TRBJ1-4; D ambiguous. This CDR3 region has 14 residues. Looked up from germline, CDR1 is GTSNPN and CDR2 is SVGIG (reference sequence). Trimming took 4 bases from V and 8 from J, leaving 17 bases between them. The CDR3 here is CAWNPDTLGEKLFF. CDR3 DNA sequence: TGTGCCTGGAACCCCGACACGCTTGGGGAAAAACTGTTTTTT.

In its sample, this clonotype is large. Since the library was made to target alpha chains, this beta chain is a stray read and its abundance is not meaningful. V and J are TRBV12-3 or TRBV12-4 and TRBJ2-5; D perhaps matches TRBD1 (6 bases). V lost 4 bases and J 6 bases, leaving 15 bases between the germline ends. This CDR3 is 14 amino acids long. The CDR3 region has the DNA TGTGCCAGCAGTTCACCAGGGGCCGGCCAGACCCAGTACTTC. As protein: CASSSPGAGQTQYF.

This clonotype was recorded many times. This beta chain lies outside the target of a library built for alpha chains; its clone size means little. The chain is built from TRBV14 and TRBJ2-2; D unresolved. With 5 bases removed from V and 4 bases from J, the gap between germline ends came to 8 bases. CDR3 size: 13 residues. Germline assignment: CDR1 SGHDN and CDR2 FVKESK. CDR3 region: CASSWMSTGELFF. The CDR3 DNA reads TGTGCCAGCAGCTGGATGAGCACCGGGGAGCTGTTTTTT.